The T cell receptor (beta chain) under discussion was sequenced for a study of monozygotic twins with cystic fibrosis. Study-wide findings and caveats: No link emerged between shared CDR3 counts and age, concordance or severity. Nucleotide-identical clonotype sharing was significantly higher within monozygotic CF twin pairs than between unrelated CF individuals.

On this clone itself: Its antigen is still unknown.

V dropped 3 bases and J dropped 2 bases, with 11 bases sitting between them. Germline V gene sequence: CDR1 LGHNA, CDR2 YSLEER. This CDR3 is 15 amino acids long. Assay used: immunoSEQ multiplex PCR; TCRdb lists only in-frame clones, some missing. The sample has 15,000 to 20,000 clones; around 96% are singletons. This TCR came from a girl aged 2 to 9 with cystic fibrosis. The V call is TRBV4-3, the J call TRBJ2-1, with D possibly TRBD2 on 6 matching bases. Sequences were obtained from blood. DNA for the CDR3: TGCGCCAGCAGCCATTCCGGGAGTCCCTACAATGAGCAGTTCTTC. This encodes CASSHSGSPYNEQFF.